The 10 T cell receptor beta chains below come from one sample, sequenced in a study of patients and donors after allogeneic stem cell transplantation. TCRdb analysed the RT-PCR reads with MiXCR anew, one entry per CDR3 protein. The data hold hundreds of thousands of distinct CDR3 sequences, with approximately 16% observed a single time. Specimen: blood, either unsorted or a sorted T cell fraction (not recorded which). Receptor source: a human donor who was either an allogeneic HSCT recipient or a stem cell or donor lymphocyte infusion donor (not recorded which). It is not recorded whose cells these are; they may come from a transplant donor.

This clonotype was seen repeatedly, ten times or more. J is TRBJ2-4 and V is TRBV5-6; maybe TRBD2 (5 bases). Germline CDR1 and CDR2: SGHDT and YYEEEE. V lost 0 bases to trimming and J lost 3 bases, with 13 bases between them. The CDR3 length is 16 residues. CDR3 nucleotides: TGTGCCAGCAGCTTGGGGAGTTCTGGAGGCAAAAACATTCAGTACTTC. Protein product: CASSLGSSGGKNIQYF.

This chain links TRBV30 with TRBJ1-1, with unresolved D. V was clipped by 5 bases and J by 0 bases, with 10 bases between them. The CDR3 is 13 residues long. Germline V gene data show CDR1 as GTSNPN and CDR2 as SVGIG (reference sequence). CDR3 DNA: TGTGCCTGGTCCATTACACTGAACACTGAAGCTTTCTTT. It yields the protein CAWSITLNTEAFF.

This clonotype showed up many times. The chain couples TRBV4-2 to TRBJ2-2; D tentatively reads TRBD1 or TRBD2 (5 bases each). The CDR3 totals 15 residues. Trimming removed 4 bases at V and 4 bases at J, with 13 bases between. Germline V CDR1 and CDR2: LGHNA, YNFKEQ. In DNA form, the CDR3 reads TGTGCCAGCAGCCCTCAGGGCGAGGGCACCGGGGAGCTGTTTTTT. This sequence encodes CASSPQGEGTGELFF.

In this sample, this clonotype turned up a few times. The CDR3 DNA is TGTGCCTGGAGTGGGGGAGGCGCTAGCACAGATACGCAGTATTTT. Protein sequence: CAWSGGGASTDTQYF. The chain combines TRBV30 with TRBJ2-3, with a weak D call TRBD2 (6 bases). V lost 1 base and J lost 0, with 11 bases in between. The CDR3 is made up of 15 amino acids. CDR1 GTSNPN and CDR2 SVGIG come from the germline V gene (reference sequence).

Here the CDR3 reads CASSLGPLKSTDTQYF. CDR3 coding DNA: TGCGCCAGCAGCTTGGGGCCGCTAAAGAGCACAGATACGCAGTATTTT. The chain recombines TRBV5-1 with TRBJ2-3; D gene ambiguous. Germline assignment: CDR1 SGHRS and CDR2 YFSETQ. Trimming removed 0 bases from V and 0 bases from J, with 11 bases in between. The CDR3 has 16 residues.

The chain joins TRBV20-1 to TRBJ1-6; D gene unclear. The germline V and J ends were trimmed by 1 base and 10 bases, with 11 bases remaining between them. The CDR3 totals 13 residues. Germline-derived CDR1 and CDR2 are DFQATT and SNEGSKA (reference sequence). CDR3 nucleotides: TGCAGTGCTAGAGGCTGGAGTGAATCACCCCTCCACTTT. It encodes CSARGWSESPLHF.

Remarks on this clonotype: A read error may account for a junction end that differs from germline. The chain recombines TRBV20-1 with TRBJ2-1; 8 bases agree with TRBD2. The germline gives CDR1 DFQATT, CDR2 SNEGSKA (reference sequence). The CDR3 contains 14 residues. CDR3 in amino acids: CRARTGGVYNEQFF. In DNA, the CDR3 is TGCAGGGCTAGAACCGGGGGGGTCTACAATGAGCAGTTCTTC.

This chain's CDR3 is CASSGRGTMNTEAFF. CDR3 nucleotide sequence: TGTGCCAGCAGTGGACGGGGGACCATGAACACTGAAGCTTTCTTT. V gene TRBV6-1 combines with J gene TRBJ1-1, with a weak D call TRBD1 (5 bases). CDR3 size: 15 residues. Germline values: CDR1 MNHNS, CDR2 SASEGT. V shed 4 bases and J shed 0 bases, with 12 bases lying between them.

This clonotype was observed at least ten times. This chain uses TRBV12-3 or TRBV12-4 with TRBJ2-5; the D is unclear. V lost 6 bases to trimming and J lost 2 bases, with 13 bases between them. The CDR3 runs to 14 residues. DNA for the CDR3: TGTGCCAGCAGCCCCGCGGCAGGTCAAGAGACCCAGTACTTC. Amino acids: CASSPAAGQETQYF.

This clonotype was counted between two and nine times. The chain couples TRBV12-5 to TRBJ1-1; 9 nucleotides align to TRBD1. This CDR3 region has 14 residues. Germline V gene data show CDR1 as LGHNT and CDR2 as FRNRAP. The ends lost 2 bases at V and 3 bases at J; junction bases unmatched: 1. CDR3 in amino acids: CASGLTGGHTEAFF. CDR3 coding DNA: TGTGCTAGTGGTTTGACAGGGGGCCACACTGAAGCTTTCTTT.